Listed below are T cell receptor beta chains from one sample, sequenced in a study of breast tumors, draining lymph nodes, adjacent tissues. In TCRdb, the multiplex PCR reads were re-called with MiXCR into one record per CDR3 protein. This table has some 25,000 distinct CDR3 sequences, 60% to 75% appearing once. Sequencing used tumor-adjacent breast tissue. The receptors were gathered from a female donor with breast cancer. Some clones in this sample may be carry-over from other donors' samples. Each CDR3 is given with its conserved first and last residue. Each record gives: CDR3 DNA, CDR3 protein, J gene, clone size, V gene, D gene. A D gene is named only where the DNA matches it firmly. The size entry is marked missing in some rows and otherwise reads once, few, many or a size class.

TGCCGGGGGACAGGGAGGGGCACCGGGGAGCTGTTTTTT,CRGTGRGTGELFF,TRBJ2-2,.,TRBV20-1,TRBD1
TGTGCCAGCAGCTTGGGTGACAGCTCCTACGAGCAGTACTTC,CASSLGDSSYEQYF,TRBJ2-7,many,TRBV5-8,.
TGCGCCAGCACCTTAGGGGGGGTAGATTCACCCCTCCACTTT,CASTLGGVDSPLHF,TRBJ1-6,.,TRBV4-1,.
TGCAGTGCTCCTACCACAGGTAGAACTGAAGCTTTCTTT,CSAPTTGRTEAFF,TRBJ1-1,few,TRBV20-1,.
TGTGCCAGCAGTTTAGGAGCGAACACTGAAGCTTTCTTT,CASSLGANTEAFF,TRBJ1-1,few,TRBV12-3/TRBV12-4,.
TGTGCCAGCAGCTTAGCTGGACCCAGCCACGAGCAGTACTTC,CASSLAGPSHEQYF,TRBJ2-7,medium-sized,TRBV7-6,.
TGTGCCAGCAGCCCCGGACAGCAAAATGAAAAACTGTTTTTT,CASSPGQQNEKLFF,TRBJ1-4,.,TRBV5-4,.
TGTGCCAGCCGCGTCGGGGAGACCCAGTACTTC,CASRVGETQYF,TRBJ2-5,.,TRBV12-3/TRBV12-4,.
TGTGCCAGCAGCTCCTCAGGGTTATCACCCCTCCACTTT,CASSSSGLSPLHF,TRBJ1-6,.,TRBV7-6,.
TGTGCCAGCAGTGAAGCCCAGCGAGATACGCAGTATTTT,CASSEAQRDTQYF,TRBJ2-3,.,TRBV2,.